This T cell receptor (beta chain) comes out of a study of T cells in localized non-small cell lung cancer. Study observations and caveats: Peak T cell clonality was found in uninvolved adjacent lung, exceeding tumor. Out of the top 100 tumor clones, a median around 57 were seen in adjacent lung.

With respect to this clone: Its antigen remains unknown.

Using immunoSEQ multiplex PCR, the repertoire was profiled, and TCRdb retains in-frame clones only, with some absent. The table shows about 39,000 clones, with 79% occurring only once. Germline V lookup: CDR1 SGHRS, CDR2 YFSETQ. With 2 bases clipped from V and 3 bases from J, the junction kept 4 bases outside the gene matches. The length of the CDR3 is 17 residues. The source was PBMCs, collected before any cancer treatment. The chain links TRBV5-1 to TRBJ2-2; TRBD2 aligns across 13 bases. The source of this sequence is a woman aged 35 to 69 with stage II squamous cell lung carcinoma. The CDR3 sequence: CASSFGLAGADTGELFF. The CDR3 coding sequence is TGCGCCAGCAGCTTTGGACTAGCGGGGGCCGACACCGGGGAGCTGTTTTTT. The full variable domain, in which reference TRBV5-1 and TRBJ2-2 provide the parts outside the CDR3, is KAGVTQTPRYLIKTRGQQVTLSCSPISGHRSVSWYQQTPGQGLQFLFEYFSETQRNKGNFPGRFSGRQFSNSRSEMNVSTLELGDSALYLCASSFGLAGADTGELFFGEGSRLTVL.